The rows below give T cell receptor beta chains drawn from one sample of a study of blood T cell repertoires in COVID-19. The assay was immunoSEQ multiplex PCR, and TCRdb's table has in-frame clones only and misses some. The sample lists roughly 73,000 clones, 75% seen once, with around a fifth in the top ten. The sequenced sample consisted of peripheral blood. These receptors came from a man aged 70-80 years with acute or convalescent COVID-19. Each CDR3 is given with its conserved first and last residue. A D gene is named only where the DNA matches it firmly. Some rows mark clone size as missing; the rest say once, few, many or name a class of expanded clone.

j_gene | d_gene | abundance | v_gene | CDR3aa
TRBJ2-7 | NA | few | TRBV21-1 | CASSKIETFVEQYF
TRBJ2-5 | NA | NA | TRBV7-2 | CASAMTGSFLETQYF
TRBJ1-5 | NA | NA | TRBV9 | CASSDIQGPRDQPQHF
TRBJ1-5 | NA | NA | TRBV20-1 | CSANDGNQPQHF
TRBJ1-1 | TRBD1 | NA | TRBV6-6 | CASTVPGQVLAFF
TRBJ2-7 | TRBD1 | NA | TRBV7-6 | CASSLGLGTGGYEQYF
TRBJ1-5 | NA | NA | TRBV6-2/TRBV6-3 | CASSYSTRRSNQPQHF
TRBJ2-7 | NA | NA | TRBV28 | CASSPYREPYEQYF
TRBJ2-1 | TRBD2 | NA | TRBV7-8 | CASAPGASGRGNEQFF
TRBJ1-4 | TRBD1 | NA | TRBV28 | CASSLGDREGEKLFF
TRBJ1-5 | NA | once | TRBV28 | CASSPYRFFNQPQHF
TRBJ2-7 | NA | NA | TRBV19 | CASSIGQAYEQYF
TRBJ2-3 | TRBD2 | NA | TRBV9 | CASSVGTSGVYPRHTDTQYF
TRBJ1-5 | TRBD1 | NA | TRBV19 | CASSPGQGAGQPQHF
TRBJ2-5 | NA | NA | TRBV28 | CASSLSLAQETQYF
TRBJ2-3 | NA | NA | TRBV7-9 | CASSLEGETTQYF
TRBJ2-2 | TRBD2 | few | TRBV28 | CASSLWTSGRASSNGELFF
TRBJ2-3 | TRBD2 | NA | TRBV28 | CASSPLGTSGVGVGDTQYF
TRBJ1-5 | TRBD1 | NA | TRBV11-3 | CASNRTGGQPQHF
TRBJ1-5 | TRBD1 | NA | TRBV4-3 | CASSEMRGPDQPQHF
TRBJ2-7 | TRBD1 | NA | TRBV5-1 | CASSFTGGWNDEQYF
TRBJ2-7 | NA | NA | TRBV6-5 | CASKAGSLSYEQYF
TRBJ2-3 | NA | NA | TRBV18 | CASSPQSGSGTDTQYF
TRBJ2-2 | NA | NA | TRBV12-3/TRBV12-4 | CASSSQSTGELFF
TRBJ1-4 | TRBD1 | NA | TRBV9 | CASSVQGASGEKLFF
TRBJ2-7 | NA | NA | TRBV4-1 | CASSQGSNFYEQYF
TRBJ2-7 | TRBD1 | few | TRBV4-3 | CASKDRGSYEQYF
TRBJ2-1 | NA | NA | TRBV24-1 | CATSDLDWQFF
TRBJ2-7 | TRBD2 | NA | TRBV4-1 | CASSQVGSGTSSYEQYF
TRBJ2-3 | TRBD1 | NA | TRBV10-3 | CAITKGAGTTDTQYF
TRBJ2-5 | TRBD2 | many | TRBV27 | CASRPWGGETQYF
TRBJ1-2 | NA | NA | TRBV7-2 | CASSSTRQANYGYTF
TRBJ2-2 | TRBD2 | NA | TRBV5-1 | CASSVIAGWEELFF
TRBJ2-1 | NA | few | TRBV12-5 | CASGLGRQINEQFF
TRBJ1-2 | TRBD1 | few | TRBV10-3 | CAISESRGRRYGYTF
TRBJ2-1 | TRBD2 | NA | TRBV7-3 | CASSHHSSGSSYNEQFF
TRBJ2-5 | TRBD2 | few | TRBV7-3 | CASSPGSGRETQYF
TRBJ2-1 | TRBD2 | NA | TRBV4-1 | CASSQRAGSSYNEQFF
TRBJ2-6 | NA | once | TRBV7-8 | CASSLAQFFSGANVLTF
TRBJ1-1 | NA | few | TRBV2 | CASSFQETEAFF
TRBJ2-3 | TRBD2 | few | TRBV11-3 | CASSLGLAVPDTQYF
TRBJ1-4 | TRBD1 | NA | TRBV3-1/TRBV3-2 | CASSQPTGGGEKLFF
TRBJ1-1 | TRBD1 | NA | TRBV27 | CASSSATGRTEAFF
TRBJ1-4 | NA | few | TRBV19 | CASSMAGAQPATNEKLFF
TRBJ1-1 | TRBD1 | NA | TRBV5-1 | CASSGRTGNTEAFF
TRBJ2-1 | NA | NA | TRBV11-2 | CASSLRESPPEQFF
TRBJ1-2 | TRBD1 | few | TRBV4-3 | CASSSRQGDGYTF
TRBJ1-1 | TRBD1 | NA | TRBV28 | CASSSPGGRAFF
TRBJ2-1 | NA | NA | TRBV27 | CASSFQVRDEQFF
TRBJ2-7 | NA | NA | TRBV19 | CASSNRLEVYEQYF
TRBJ1-1 | TRBD1 | few | TRBV29-1 | CSVVDTGGNTEAFF
TRBJ1-1 | NA | NA | TRBV28 | CASSPPGQTNTEAFF
TRBJ1-6 | TRBD1 | few | TRBV28 | CASSLLGQGTYNSPLHF
TRBJ2-2 | TRBD1 | once | TRBV4-3 | CASSQGAGQVNGELFF